This passage covers 28 T cell receptor beta chains from one sample sequenced in a study of blood T cell repertoires in COVID-19. The protocol was immunoSEQ multiplex PCR, while the TCRdb copy is restricted to in-frame clones and leaves out a portion. This table has 50,000 to 65,000 clones, 82% appearing once. Sequenced sample: peripheral blood. The receptors were sampled from a woman in her sixties with acute or convalescent COVID-19.

This clone showed up just a few times. This sequence joins TRBV2 and TRBJ1-1; TRBD1 aligns across 9 bases. The trim removed 6 bases at V and 2 bases at J, leaving 7 bases unmatched. This CDR3 has 15 residues. Looked up from germline, CDR1 is SNHLY and CDR2 is FYNNEI. The CDR3 DNA reads as TGTGCCAGCAGAATCCGGGACAGGGATAACACTGAAGCTTTCTTT. It yields the protein CASRIRDRDNTEAFF.

The J gene is TRBJ1-5, the V gene TRBV7-8; 9 bases match TRBD1. There are 14 residues in the CDR3. V dropped 5 bases and J dropped 7; count of bases not matched to a gene: 6. Per the germline V gene, CDR1 is SGHVS and CDR2 is FQNEAQ. The CDR3 nucleotides read TGTGCCAGCAGCACCCGACAGGGGGTCCAGCCCCAGCATTTT. This encodes CASSTRQGVQPQHF.

The rearrangement joins TRBV6-5 to TRBJ1-4; TRBD1 matches 8 bases. The ends lost 6 bases at V and 8 bases at J; junction bases unmatched: 8. CDR1 is MNHEY and CDR2 is SVGAGI in the germline V gene. The CDR3 length is 14 residues. CDR3 residues: CASRPTGATEKLFF. CDR3 nucleotide sequence: TGTGCCAGCAGGCCGACAGGGGCTACGGAAAAACTGTTTTTT.

The chain carries TRBV7-9 and TRBJ1-5; 11 bases are a match to TRBD1. The germline CDR1 and CDR2 sequences are SEHNR and FQNEAQ (reference sequence). The CDR3 totals 14 residues. V trimming: 4 bases; J trimming: 9 bases; junction bases outside the gene matches: 5. CDR3: CASSSLDRGRPQHF. The DNA for the CDR3 is TGTGCCAGCAGCTCCTTGGACAGGGGGCGGCCCCAGCATTTT.

The V gene is TRBV18, the J gene TRBJ1-2; D is ambiguous. There are 16 residues in the CDR3. Germline lookup yields CDR1 KGHSH and CDR2 LQKENI. V dropped 0 bases and J dropped 2 bases, with 13 bases sitting between them. CDR3 loop: CASSPPTQTLNYGYTF. The CDR3 DNA is TGTGCCAGCTCACCACCAACGCAGACTCTGAACTATGGCTACACCTTC.

This rearrangement joins TRBV9 to TRBJ1-3; D is possibly TRBD1 (6 bases). Trimming cost V 0 bases and J 4 bases, with 14 bases left between them. There are 16 residues in the CDR3. Germline CDR1 SGDLS, CDR2 YYNGEE. In DNA form, the CDR3 reads TGTGCCAGCAGCGTAGACCCCAGGGGCGAGGGAAACACCATATATTTT. It encodes CASSVDPRGEGNTIYF.

This chain links TRBV10-1 with TRBJ1-5; the match to TRBD1 covers 7 bases. Germline V gene data show CDR1 as WNHNN and CDR2 as SYGVQD (reference sequence). After removal of 5 bases from V and 5 bases from J, the junction contained 6 bases not matched to a gene. This CDR3 is built from 14 residues. The CDR3 spells CASSPDRIDQPQHF. CDR3 DNA sequence: TGCGCCAGCAGTCCGGACAGGATTGATCAGCCCCAGCATTTT.

V and J are TRBV19 and TRBJ1-4; D is unresolved. Trimming removed 3 bases from V and 5 bases from J, with 10 bases in between. The length of the CDR3 is 14 residues. Germline V gene lookup returns CDR1 LNHDA and CDR2 SQIVND (reference sequence). The CDR3 sequence is CASSIKRANEKLFF. The CDR3 coding sequence is TGTGCCAGTAGTATTAAGAGGGCGAATGAAAAACTGTTTTTT.

This chain joins TRBV4-1 and TRBJ2-7, with 8 bases matching TRBD1. With 1 base clipped from V and 2 bases from J, the junction kept 1 base outside the gene matches. Germline loops: CDR1 MGHRA, CDR2 YSYEKL. The CDR3 has 14 amino acids. Here the CDR3 reads CASSQADRAYEQYF. Here the CDR3 DNA reads TGCGCCAGCAGCCAAGCGGACAGGGCCTACGAGCAGTACTTC.

This chain joins TRBV5-6 and TRBJ2-1; TRBD1 might be the D (5 bases). CDR1 SGHDT and CDR2 YYEEEE come from the germline V gene. This CDR3 has 14 amino acids. V shed 4 bases and J shed 10 bases, with 18 bases lying between them. The DNA of the CDR3 is TGTGCCAGCAGCGGGGATGTAGGGGCGGTGGAGCAGTTCTTC. Translated, it gives CASSGDVGAVEQFF.

This clone was observed a single time. The V gene is TRBV27, the J gene TRBJ1-2; D is unclear. Trimming removed 5 bases from V and 4 bases from J, with 11 bases in between. Germline loops: CDR1 MNHEY, CDR2 SMNVEV (reference sequence). This CDR3 has 13 amino acids. The CDR3 DNA sequence: TGTGCCAGCAGTACGGGGTCGGGCTATGGCTACACCTTC. It encodes CASSTGSGYGYTF.

The V call is TRBV7-8, the J call TRBJ1-4, with D possibly TRBD1 on 6 matching bases. CDR1 and CDR2 (germline): SGHVS, FQNEAQ. CDR3 size: 16 residues. Trimming shortened V by 5 bases and J by 0 bases, and 13 bases separated the two germline ends. CDR3 DNA sequence: TGTGCCAGCAGCGGTGACAGGATCGCAACTAATGAAAAACTGTTTTTT. Its protein is CASSGDRIATNEKLFF.

This clone was seen only a few times. The genes are TRBV2 and TRBJ1-1; D not resolved. This CDR3 region has 11 residues. CDR1 is SNHLY and CDR2 is FYNNEI in the germline V gene. V lost 6 bases to trimming and J lost 7 bases, with 9 bases between them. CDR3 sequence reads: CASRVSVEAFF. CDR3 nucleotides: TGTGCCAGCAGGGTTTCGGTTGAAGCTTTCTTT.

This sequence joins TRBV5-1 and TRBJ1-2; TRBD1 is a possible D gene (6 bases). Per the germline V gene, CDR1 is SGHRS and CDR2 is YFSETQ. The CDR3 runs 14 residues. The ends were cut back, 5 bases at V and 4 bases at J, with 15 bases in the middle. The CDR3 DNA is TGCGCCAGCAGAGATCGACAGGCGGTCTATGGCTACACCTTC. The encoded protein is CASRDRQAVYGYTF.

This clone was found many times. The chain is built from TRBV28 and TRBJ1-1; D might be TRBD1 (6 bases). Per germline, CDR1 MDHEN and CDR2 SYDVKM. The V end lost 1 base, the J end lost 6 bases, and 9 bases lay between the germline ends. There are 13 residues in the CDR3. The CDR3 sequence is CASSLYGQSEAFF. CDR3 coding DNA: TGTGCCAGCAGTTTATACGGACAGTCTGAAGCTTTCTTT.

The chain couples TRBV2 to TRBJ2-5; unclear D gene. Trimming stripped 5 bases from V and 5 bases from J, with 9 bases between. The CDR3 is 12 residues long. Germline V CDR1 and CDR2: SNHLY, FYNNEI. The CDR3 protein is CASSPRSETQYF. In DNA form, the CDR3 reads TGTGCCAGCAGTCCGAGAAGTGAGACCCAGTACTTC.

The genes are TRBV5-1 and TRBJ1-5; the D is unclear. The CDR3 runs 15 residues. Germline assignment: CDR1 SGHRS and CDR2 YFSETQ. The V and J ends lost 0 bases and 0 bases respectively, with 7 bases between them. CDR3 sequence: CASSLVYGSNQPQHF. CDR3 bases: TGCGCCAGCAGCTTGGTTTACGGTAGCAATCAGCCCCAGCATTTT.

This clone was picked up a small number of times. The V and J genes are TRBV15 and TRBJ1-4, with D perhaps matching TRBD1 (5 bases). V gave up 1 base and J gave up 5 bases, with 14 bases separating them. The CDR3 has 16 amino acids. Germline CDR1 is LNHNV and CDR2 is YYDKDF (reference sequence). The CDR3 region has the DNA TGTGCCACCAGCAGAGGCAGGGTGGAGAAGAATGAAAAACTGTTTTTT. Residues: CATSRGRVEKNEKLFF.

In nucleotides, the CDR3 is TGTGCCAGTCGGGACAGCACCAATCAGCCCCAGCATTTT. It is translated as CASRDSTNQPQHF. The chain uses TRBV19 and TRBJ1-5; 7 bases match TRBD1. The germline V gene encodes CDR1 LNHDA and CDR2 SQIVND (reference sequence). V shed 8 bases and J 3 bases; nucleotides not matched to a gene: 4. This CDR3 is 13 amino acids long.

The genes are TRBV30 and TRBJ1-4; D not resolved. Trimming removed 2 bases from V and 5 bases from J, with 12 bases in between. The CDR3 has 14 amino acids. Looked up from germline, CDR1 is GTSNPN and CDR2 is SVGIG (reference sequence). The CDR3: CAWSSRVPNEKLFF. The CDR3 bases are TGTGCCTGGAGTTCCCGGGTCCCCAATGAAAAACTGTTTTTT.

This chain joins TRBV19 and TRBJ2-7; 7 bases line up with TRBD1. Losses at the gene ends were 7 bases for V and 1 base for J; bases not matched to a gene: 4. The germline CDR1 and CDR2 sequences are LNHDA and SQIVND (reference sequence). The CDR3 is made up of 13 amino acids. CDR3 coding DNA: TGTGCCAGTACCTCGACAGGGTCCTACGAGCAGTACTTC. Residues: CASTSTGSYEQYF.

This clone was found a few times. V and J are TRBV7-3 and TRBJ1-1; D is unclear. This CDR3 is 11 amino acids long. Germline CDR1 and CDR2: SGHTA and FQGTGA. V was shortened by 5 bases and J by 8 bases, with 9 bases between the two germline ends. The DNA for the CDR3 is TGTGCCAGCAGCCCCACTTCCGAAGCTTTCTTT. It yields the protein CASSPTSEAFF.

This clone was picked up a small number of times. The chain employs TRBV30 and TRBJ1-5; TRBD1 is a possible D gene (5 bases). The CDR3 totals 15 residues. CDR1 is GTSNPN and CDR2 is SVGIG in the germline V gene (reference sequence). Trimming took 2 bases from V and 2 from J, leaving 13 bases between them. DNA of the CDR3: TGTGCCTGGAGTCTCACAGGATTACGCAATCAGCCCCAGCATTTT. This sequence encodes CAWSLTGLRNQPQHF.

The chain uses TRBV6-6 and TRBJ2-1; D ambiguous. This CDR3 is built from 13 residues. Trimming took off 6 bases at V and 6 bases at J, with 12 bases between the two ends. Germline V CDR1 and CDR2: MNHNY, SVGAGI (reference sequence). This CDR3 is CASSLSVLNEQFF. The CDR3 DNA reads TGTGCCAGCAGCCTCAGCGTGCTCAATGAGCAGTTCTTC.

The chain carries TRBV5-4 and TRBJ1-5, with TRBD1 identical over 9 bases. There are 15 residues in the CDR3. Germline lookup yields CDR1 SGHNT and CDR2 YYREEE (reference sequence). With 2 bases clipped from V and 4 bases from J, the junction kept 4 bases outside the gene matches. In nucleotides, the CDR3 is TGTGCCAGCAGCTTACGGGACAGGGTTAATCAGCCCCAGCATTTT. Its protein is CASSLRDRVNQPQHF.

J is TRBJ1-2 and V is TRBV6-5; D is uncertain. Germline assignment: CDR1 MNHEY and CDR2 SVGAGI. The V end lost 7 bases, the J end lost 3 bases, and 6 bases lay between the germline ends. The CDR3 consists of 11 residues. CDR3 nucleotide sequence: TGTGCCAGCACCCGAGACTATGGCTACACCTTC. Amino acids: CASTRDYGYTF.

The chain couples TRBV7-6 to TRBJ1-3; D is unresolved. This CDR3 contains 15 residues. The V end was cut by 7 bases, the J end by 0 bases, with 13 bases between. CDR1 is SGHVS, CDR2 FNYEAQ, per germline. For the CDR3, the DNA is TGTGCCAGCACCCAGGACTGGGGCTCTGGAAACACCATATATTTT. Protein product: CASTQDWGSGNTIYF.

V and J are TRBV11-3 and TRBJ2-3, with 8 bases aligning to TRBD2. V shed 6 bases, J shed 0 bases, and the junction held 8 bases outside the gene matches. The CDR3 has 16 residues. CDR1 is SGHNT and CDR2 is YENEEA in the germline V gene. The CDR3 is CASSRSTSVSTDTQYF. The CDR3 DNA follows: TGTGCCAGCAGTCGTTCGACTAGCGTTAGCACAGATACGCAGTATTTT. Together with reference TRBV11-3 and TRBJ2-3, the CDR3 gives the full variable domain: EAGVVQSPRYKIIEKKQPVAFWCNPISGHNTLYWYLQNLGQGPELLIRYENEEAVDDSQLPKDRFSAERLKGVDSTLKIQPAELGDSAVYLCASSRSTSVSTDTQYFGPGTRLTVL.